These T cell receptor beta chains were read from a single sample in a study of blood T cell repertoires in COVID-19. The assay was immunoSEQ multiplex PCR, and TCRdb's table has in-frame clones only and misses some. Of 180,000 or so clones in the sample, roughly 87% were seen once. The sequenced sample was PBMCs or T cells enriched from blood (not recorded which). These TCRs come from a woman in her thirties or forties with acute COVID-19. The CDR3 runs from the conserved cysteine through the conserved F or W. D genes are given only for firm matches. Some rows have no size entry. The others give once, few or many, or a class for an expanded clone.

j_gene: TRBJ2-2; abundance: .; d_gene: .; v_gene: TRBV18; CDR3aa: CASSPLDSSNTGELFF; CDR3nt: TGTGCCAGCTCACCACTCGACAGCTCGAACACCGGGGAGCTGTTTTTT
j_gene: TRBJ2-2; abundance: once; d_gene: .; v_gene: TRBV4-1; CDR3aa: CASSQDVGAGANTGELFF; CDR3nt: TGCGCCAGCAGCCAAGATGTGGGGGCAGGGGCGAACACCGGGGAGCTGTTTTTT
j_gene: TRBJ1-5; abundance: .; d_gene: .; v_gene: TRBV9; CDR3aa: CASSVGDTEGQPQHF; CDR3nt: TGTGCCAGCAGCGTAGGGGACACCGAGGGCCAGCCCCAGCATTTT
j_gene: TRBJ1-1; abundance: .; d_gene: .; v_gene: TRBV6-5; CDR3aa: CASRRTEPTEAFF; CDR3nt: TGTGCCAGCAGACGGACAGAACCTACTGAAGCTTTCTTT
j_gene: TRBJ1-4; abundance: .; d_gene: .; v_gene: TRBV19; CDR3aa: CASSVMNSNEKLFF; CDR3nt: TGTGCCAGTAGCGTGATGAACAGCAATGAAAAACTGTTTTTT
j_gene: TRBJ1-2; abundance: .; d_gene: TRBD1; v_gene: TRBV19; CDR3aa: CASQGAVYYGYTF; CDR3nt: TGTGCCAGTCAGGGGGCGGTATACTATGGCTACACCTTC
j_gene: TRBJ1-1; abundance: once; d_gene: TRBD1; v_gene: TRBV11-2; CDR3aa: CASSLTGDTEAFF; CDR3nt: TGTGCCAGCAGCTTAACAGGGGACACTGAAGCTTTCTTT
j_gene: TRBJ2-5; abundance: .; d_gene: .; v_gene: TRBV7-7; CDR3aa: CASSLVPGPDFQETQYF; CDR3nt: TGTGCTAGCAGCTTAGTCCCAGGGCCTGACTTTCAAGAGACCCAGTACTTC
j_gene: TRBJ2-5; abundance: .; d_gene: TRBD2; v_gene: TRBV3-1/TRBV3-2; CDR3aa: CASSQDQLAGTFVGGPGETQYF; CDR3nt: TGTGCCAGCAGCCAAGATCAACTAGCGGGGACATTCGTCGGGGGACCAGGGGAGACCCAGTACTTC
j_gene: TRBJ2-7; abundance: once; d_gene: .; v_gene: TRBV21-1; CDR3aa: CASSKAGHSSYEQYF; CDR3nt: TGTGCCAGCAGCAAAGCGGGACATTCGTCCTACGAGCAGTACTTC
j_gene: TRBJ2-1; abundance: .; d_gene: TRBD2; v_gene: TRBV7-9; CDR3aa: CASSLKGSGSGEEQFF; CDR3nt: TGTGCCAGCAGCTTAAAGGGTAGCGGGAGCGGAGAAGAGCAGTTCTTC
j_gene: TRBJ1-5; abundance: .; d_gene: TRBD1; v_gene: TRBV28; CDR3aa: CASSFWTGSQPQHF; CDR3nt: TGTGCCAGCAGTTTTTGGACAGGGTCTCAGCCCCAGCATTTT
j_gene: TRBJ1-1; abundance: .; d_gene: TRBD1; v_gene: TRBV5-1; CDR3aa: CASSPETGRTEAFF; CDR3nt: TGCGCCAGCAGCCCCGAGACAGGGAGAACTGAAGCTTTCTTT
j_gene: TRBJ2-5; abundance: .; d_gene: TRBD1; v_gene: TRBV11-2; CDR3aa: CASSPHPGTGHGETQYF; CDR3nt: TGTGCCAGCAGCCCGCATCCCGGGACAGGGCACGGGGAGACCCAGTACTTC
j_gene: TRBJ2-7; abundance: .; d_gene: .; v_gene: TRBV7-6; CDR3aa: CASSLAQGRSYEQYF; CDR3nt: TGTGCCAGCAGCTTAGCACAGGGGAGGAGCTACGAGCAGTACTTC
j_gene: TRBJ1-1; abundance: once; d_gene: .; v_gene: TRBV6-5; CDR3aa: CASSNGMNTEAFF; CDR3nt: TGTGCCAGCAGTAACGGGATGAACACTGAAGCTTTCTTT
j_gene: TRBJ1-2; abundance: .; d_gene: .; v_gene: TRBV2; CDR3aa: CASSEEGGAATYGYTF; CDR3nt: TGTGCCAGCAGTGAAGAGGGAGGTGCAGCGACCTATGGCTACACCTTC
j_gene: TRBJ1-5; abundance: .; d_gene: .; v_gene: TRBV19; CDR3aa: CASSVERGFNQPQHF; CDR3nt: TGTGCCAGTAGTGTCGAAAGGGGGTTCAATCAGCCCCAGCATTTT
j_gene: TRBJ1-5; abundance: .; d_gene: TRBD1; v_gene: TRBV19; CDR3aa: CASSRQGNSNQPQHF; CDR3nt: TGTGCCAGTAGTAGACAGGGGAATAGCAATCAGCCCCAGCATTTT
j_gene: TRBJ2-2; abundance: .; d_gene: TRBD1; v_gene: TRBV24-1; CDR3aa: CATWPVNRGSNTGELFF; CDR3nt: TGTGCCACTTGGCCGGTCAACAGGGGATCGAACACCGGGGAGCTGTTTTTT
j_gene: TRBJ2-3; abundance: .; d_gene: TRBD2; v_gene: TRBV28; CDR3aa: CASGGVSTDTQYF; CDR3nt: TGTGCCAGTGGGGGGGTTAGCACAGATACGCAGTATTTT
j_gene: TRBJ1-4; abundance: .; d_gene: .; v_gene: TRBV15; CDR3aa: CATSSPGLHEKLFF; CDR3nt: TGTGCCACCAGCAGCCCGGGACTTCATGAAAAACTGTTTTTT
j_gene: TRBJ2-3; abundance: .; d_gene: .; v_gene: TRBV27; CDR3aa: CASSTFADTQYF; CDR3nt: TGTGCCAGCAGTACATTCGCAGATACGCAGTATTTT
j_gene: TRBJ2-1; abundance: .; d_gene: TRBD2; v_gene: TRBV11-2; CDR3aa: CASSLDSGRAGNEQFF; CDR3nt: TGTGCCAGCAGCTTAGATAGCGGGAGGGCTGGAAATGAGCAGTTCTTC
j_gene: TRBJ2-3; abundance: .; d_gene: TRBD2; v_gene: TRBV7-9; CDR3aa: CASSPQRLAHTDTQYF; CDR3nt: TGTGCCAGCAGCCCCCAACGACTAGCGCACACAGATACGCAGTATTTT
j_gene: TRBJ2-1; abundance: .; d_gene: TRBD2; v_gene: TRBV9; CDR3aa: CASSVGLLAGLNEQFF; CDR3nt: TGTGCCAGCAGCGTAGGGTTACTAGCGGGGCTCAATGAGCAGTTCTTC
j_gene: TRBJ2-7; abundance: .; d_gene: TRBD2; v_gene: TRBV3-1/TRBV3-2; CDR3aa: CASSQPRGAGGPLLVSEQYF; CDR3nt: TGTGCCAGCAGCCAGCCCCGGGGAGCGGGAGGGCCCTTACTCGTCTCCGAGCAGTACTTC
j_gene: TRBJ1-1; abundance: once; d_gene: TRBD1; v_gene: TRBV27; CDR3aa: CASSPRQGEGDTEAFF; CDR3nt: TGTGCCAGCAGTCCGCGACAGGGAGAGGGAGACACTGAAGCTTTCTTT
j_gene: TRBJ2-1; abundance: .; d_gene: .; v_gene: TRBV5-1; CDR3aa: CASSYTGPIYNEQFF; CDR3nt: TGCGCCAGCAGCTATACAGGGCCCATTTACAATGAGCAGTTCTTC
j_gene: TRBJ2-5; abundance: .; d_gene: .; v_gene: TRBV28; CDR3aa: CASSSGGQETQYF; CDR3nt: TGTGCCAGCAGCTCAGGTGGTCAAGAGACCCAGTACTTC
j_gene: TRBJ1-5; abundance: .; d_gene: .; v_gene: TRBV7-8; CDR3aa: CASSFGVGRPREPQHF; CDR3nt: TGTGCCAGCAGCTTCGGCGTCGGGAGGCCGAGGGAGCCCCAGCATTTT
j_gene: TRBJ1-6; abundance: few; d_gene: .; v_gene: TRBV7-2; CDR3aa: CASSSTGRGSPLHF; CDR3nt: TGTGCCAGCAGCTCCACGGGTCGAGGCTCACCCCTCCACTTT
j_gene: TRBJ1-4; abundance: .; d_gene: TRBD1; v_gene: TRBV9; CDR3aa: CASSTQGAANEKLFF; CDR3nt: TGTGCCAGCAGCACACAGGGGGCGGCTAATGAAAAACTGTTTTTT
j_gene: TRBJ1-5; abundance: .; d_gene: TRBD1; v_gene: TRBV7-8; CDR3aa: CASSLAQFRTGKDNQPQHF; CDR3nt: TGTGCCAGCAGCTTAGCCCAGTTTCGGACAGGGAAGGACAATCAGCCCCAGCATTTT
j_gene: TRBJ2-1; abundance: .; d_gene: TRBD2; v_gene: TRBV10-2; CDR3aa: CASSETSGVYNEQFF; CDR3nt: TGCGCCAGCAGCGAAACTAGCGGGGTCTACAATGAGCAGTTCTTC
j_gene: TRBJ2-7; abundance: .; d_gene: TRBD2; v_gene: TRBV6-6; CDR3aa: CASTKGSGEPYEQYF; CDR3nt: TGTGCCAGCACTAAAGGTAGCGGGGAGCCGTACGAGCAGTACTTC
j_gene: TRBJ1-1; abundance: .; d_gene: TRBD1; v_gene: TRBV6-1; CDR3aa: CASSERRGPNGDRNTEAFF; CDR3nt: TGTGCCAGCAGTGAACGGAGGGGTCCTAATGGGGACAGAAACACTGAAGCTTTCTTT
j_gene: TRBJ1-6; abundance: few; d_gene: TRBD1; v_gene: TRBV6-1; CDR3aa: CASSVDREAYNSPLHF; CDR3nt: TGTGCCAGCAGTGTGGACAGGGAGGCCTATAATTCACCCCTCCACTTT
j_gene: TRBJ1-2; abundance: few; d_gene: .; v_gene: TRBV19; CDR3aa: CASSITHSDIAGYTF; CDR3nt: TGTGCCAGTAGTATAACCCACTCGGACATCGCTGGCTACACCTTC
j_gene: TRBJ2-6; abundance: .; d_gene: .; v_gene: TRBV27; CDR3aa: CASTFLEASGANVLTF; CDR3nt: TGTGCCAGCACCTTCCTGGAGGCCTCTGGGGCCAACGTCCTGACTTTC
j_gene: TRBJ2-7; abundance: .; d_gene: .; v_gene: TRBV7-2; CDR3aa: CASSLGPSYEQYF; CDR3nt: TGTGCCAGCAGCTTAGGCCCCAGCTACGAGCAGTACTTC
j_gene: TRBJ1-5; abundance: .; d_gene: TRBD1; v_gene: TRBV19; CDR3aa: CASSILSTGTGSNQPQHF; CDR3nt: TGTGCCAGTAGTATACTTAGCACCGGGACAGGGAGCAATCAGCCCCAGCATTTT
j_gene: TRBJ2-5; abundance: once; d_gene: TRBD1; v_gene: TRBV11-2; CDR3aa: CASSSPLTGAETQYF; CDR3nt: TGTGCCAGCAGCTCACCCCTCACAGGGGCAGAGACCCAGTACTTC
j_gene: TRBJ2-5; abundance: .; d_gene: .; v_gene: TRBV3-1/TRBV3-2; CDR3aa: CASSQESGYGETQYF; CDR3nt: TGTGCCAGCAGCCAAGAATCAGGGTACGGAGAGACCCAGTACTTC
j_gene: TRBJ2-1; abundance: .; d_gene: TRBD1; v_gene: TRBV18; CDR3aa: CASSPLDTGVRSYNEQFF; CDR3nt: TGTGCCAGCTCACCACTGGACACAGGGGTTCGCTCCTACAATGAGCAGTTCTTC
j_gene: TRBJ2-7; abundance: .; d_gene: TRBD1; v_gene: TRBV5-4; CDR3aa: CASSLVRGPQTEQYF; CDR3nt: TGTGCCAGCAGCTTGGTCAGGGGGCCCCAGACCGAGCAGTACTTC
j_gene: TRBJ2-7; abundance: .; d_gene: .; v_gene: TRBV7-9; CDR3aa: CASSLGGQSEQYF; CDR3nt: TGTGCCAGCAGCTTGGGGGGACAGAGCGAGCAGTACTTC
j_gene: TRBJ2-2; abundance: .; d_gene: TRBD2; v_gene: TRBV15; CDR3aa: CATGREGSNTGELFF; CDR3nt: TGTGCCACCGGAAGGGAGGGATCGAACACCGGGGAGCTGTTTTTT
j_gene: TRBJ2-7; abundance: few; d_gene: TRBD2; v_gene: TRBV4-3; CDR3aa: CASSLIIRTAGEWNEQYF; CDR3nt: TGCGCCAGCAGCCTAATTATAAGGACAGCGGGAGAGTGGAACGAGCAGTACTTC
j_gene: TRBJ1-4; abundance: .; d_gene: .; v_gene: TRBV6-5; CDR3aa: CASSYRGSEELFF; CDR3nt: TGTGCCAGCAGTTACCGGGGGTCGGAGGAACTGTTTTTT
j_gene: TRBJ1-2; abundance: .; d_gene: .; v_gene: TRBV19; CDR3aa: CASTTLRKDLRQDGYTF; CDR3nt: TGTGCCAGTACGACCCTACGAAAGGACCTCCGACAGGATGGCTACACCTTC
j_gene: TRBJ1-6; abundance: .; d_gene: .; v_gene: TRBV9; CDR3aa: CASSVGSSYNSPLHF; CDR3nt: TGTGCCAGCAGCGTTGGGAGCTCCTATAATTCACCCCTCCACTTT
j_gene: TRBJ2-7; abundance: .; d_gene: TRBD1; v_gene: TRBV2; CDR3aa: CASSFRDRVNEQYF; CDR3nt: TGTGCCAGCAGCTTCCGGGACAGGGTAAACGAGCAGTACTTC
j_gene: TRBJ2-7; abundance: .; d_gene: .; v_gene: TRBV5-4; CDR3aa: CASSFRGLYEQYF; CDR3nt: TGTGCCAGCAGCTTTAGGGGACTCTACGAGCAGTACTTC
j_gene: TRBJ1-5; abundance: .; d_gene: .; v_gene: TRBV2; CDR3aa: CASSLPGRARYSNQPQHF; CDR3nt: TGTGCCAGCAGTCTCCCGGGCAGGGCCCGTTATAGCAATCAGCCCCAGCATTTT
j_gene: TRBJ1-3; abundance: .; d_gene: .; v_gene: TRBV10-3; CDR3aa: CAISDRTAFSGNTIYF; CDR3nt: TGTGCCATCAGTGACCGAACAGCTTTCTCTGGAAACACCATATATTTT
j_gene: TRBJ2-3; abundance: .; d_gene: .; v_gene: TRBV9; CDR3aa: CASSSLGLGFPDTQYF; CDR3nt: TGTGCCAGCAGCTCCCTGGGACTCGGGTTTCCAGATACGCAGTATTTT
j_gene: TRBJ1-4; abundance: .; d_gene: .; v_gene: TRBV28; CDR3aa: CASSSPGTQNEKLFF; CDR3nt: TGTGCCAGCAGTTCGCCCGGGACACAAAATGAAAAACTGTTTTTT